Each of the 4 T cell receptor beta chains below was sequenced from the same sample in a study of blood T cell repertoires in COVID-19. TCRdb keeps only in-frame clones here, not all; method: immunoSEQ multiplex PCR. The table has about 430,000 clones, more than 80% seen once; the top ten hold about 1.1%. Input material: PBMCs or T cells enriched from blood (not recorded which). Source of these receptors: a man younger than 40 who had recovered from COVID-19.

In its sample, this clone was seen a few times. The chain employs TRBV5-1 and TRBJ1-2; 7 nucleotides align to TRBD1. J lost 2 bases, V lost 4 bases, and 8 bases had no gene match. The CDR3 spans 15 residues. Germline lookup yields CDR1 SGHRS and CDR2 YFSETQ. The CDR3 coding sequence is TGCGCCAGCAGCCCCCAGGGGGGACAGAACTATGGCTACACCTTC. Residues: CASSPQGGQNYGYTF. Full variable domain (rest looked up from reference TRBV5-1 and TRBJ1-2): KAGVTQTPRYLIKTRGQQVTLSCSPISGHRSVSWYQQTPGQGLQFLFEYFSETQRNKGNFPGRFSGRQFSNSRSEMNVSTLELGDSALYLCASSPQGGQNYGYTFGSGTRLTVV.

This clone was recorded a few times. The V gene is TRBV7-9, the J gene TRBJ1-5; D is possibly TRBD1 (6 bases). With 1 base removed from V and 7 bases from J, the gap between germline ends came to 20 bases. The CDR3 extends over 17 amino acids. Germline assignment: CDR1 SEHNR and CDR2 FQNEAQ (reference sequence). CDR3 loop: CASSLGFEGAGAQPQHF. The CDR3, as DNA: TGTGCCAGCAGCTTAGGTTTTGAAGGGGCGGGGGCCCAGCCCCAGCATTTT.

The chain combines TRBV19 with TRBJ1-4; D is perhaps TRBD1 (5 bases). The V gene lost 3 bases and the J gene lost 8 bases, with 13 bases spanning the gap. Germline V CDR1 and CDR2: LNHDA, SQIVND (reference sequence). CDR3 length equals 14 residues. CDR3 bases: TGTGCCAGTAGTATCGGCCAGGGTGGCGAAAAACTGTTTTTT. As protein: CASSIGQGGEKLFF.

This sequence joins TRBV7-9 and TRBJ1-6, with D possibly TRBD1 on 5 matching bases. This CDR3 contains 11 residues. Germline V gene lookup returns CDR1 SEHNR and CDR2 FQNEAQ (reference sequence). V shed 5 bases and J shed 14 bases, with 10 bases lying between them. The CDR3 protein is CASSVQESLHF. CDR3 DNA sequence: TGTGCCAGCAGCGTACAGGAATCCCTCCACTTT.